The 11 T cell receptor beta chains below were found in one sample sequenced in a study of radiotherapy plus CTLA-4 blockade in lung cancer. Here immunoSEQ multiplex PCR was the method, and the copy in TCRdb shows in-frame clones only, minus some. The sample comprises 25,000 to 30,000 clones, approximately 80% of which are singletons, and 24% rests with the top ten. The input for sequencing was peripheral blood, taken from a patient treated with radiotherapy plus ipilimumab. The source of these receptors is a human donor with non-small cell lung cancer that progressed on radiotherapy plus ipilimumab.

The chain joins TRBV14 to TRBJ2-7; 9 bases fit TRBD2. The germline V gene encodes CDR1 SGHDN and CDR2 FVKESK. V lost 3 bases to trimming and J lost 2 bases; unmatched junction nucleotides: 5. There are 15 residues in the CDR3. CDR3 loop: CASSQGLALTYEQYF. The CDR3, as DNA: TGTGCCAGCAGCCAGGGACTAGCCCTAACCTACGAGCAGTACTTC.

This clone came up once. The chain uses TRBV15 and TRBJ2-7, with D perhaps matching TRBD1 (5 bases). This CDR3 region has 13 residues. V was cut by 5 bases and J by 0 bases, with 8 bases left in between. Looked up from germline, CDR1 is LNHNV and CDR2 is YYDKDF (reference sequence). The CDR3 DNA reads TGTGCCACCAGCGGAACAGGCTCCTACGAGCAGTACTTC. Translating gives CATSGTGSYEQYF.

This clone was seen more than once but under ten times. The gene calls are TRBV7-2 and TRBJ1-6; D uncertain. Germline V gene sequence: CDR1 SGHTA, CDR2 FQGNSA. Between the trimmed V and J ends, which lost 4 bases and 7 bases, there was a span of 14 bases. The CDR3 covers 15 residues. CDR3 nucleotide sequence: TGTGCCAGCAGCTCCGCGGGAGGGTACAATTCACCCCTCCACTTT. Its protein is CASSSAGGYNSPLHF.

This clone appeared a single time. The gene calls are TRBV10-2 and TRBJ2-7, with TRBD1 matching 8 bases. The V and J ends lost 5 bases and 4 bases, in that order; junction bases with no gene match: 10. Looked up from germline, CDR1 is WSHSY and CDR2 is SAAADI. The CDR3 extends over 15 amino acids. The DNA of the CDR3 is TGCGCCAGCAGTTCCCGGGACAGGTTCCCGTACGAGCAGTACTTC. Translated, it gives CASSSRDRFPYEQYF.

V gene TRBV11-2 combines with J gene TRBJ1-2; tentatively, D is TRBD1 (5 bases). In germline, CDR1 is SGHAT, CDR2 FQNNGV. The V end was cut by 1 base, the J end by 4 bases, with 10 bases between. The CDR3 is 14 residues long. The CDR3 sequence is CASSLGGVLYGYTF. The CDR3 bases are TGTGCCAGCAGCTTAGGGGGGGTCCTCTATGGCTACACCTTC. Variable domain in full (rest from reference TRBV11-2 and TRBJ1-2): EAGVAQSPRYKIIEKRQSVAFWCNPISGHATLYWYQQILGQGPKLLIQFQNNGVVDDSQLPKDRFSAERLKGVDSTLKIQPAKLEDSAVYLCASSLGGVLYGYTFGSGTRLTVV.

The chain recombines TRBV7-9 with TRBJ2-7, with D perhaps TRBD1 or TRBD2 (5 bases each). Germline V CDR1 and CDR2: SEHNR, FQNEAQ (reference sequence). CDR3 size: 13 residues. V lost 5 bases, J lost 5 bases, and 13 bases lay in between. CDR3 DNA sequence: TGTGCCAGCAGCGCCTCTGGGGGAAACGAGCAGTACTTC. Its translation: CASSASGGNEQYF.

This chain connects TRBV6-1 to TRBJ1-1, with D possibly TRBD1 on 5 matching bases. This CDR3 contains 13 residues. Germline V gene sequence: CDR1 MNHNS, CDR2 SASEGT. V lost 5 bases and J lost 2, with 9 bases in between. The CDR3 loop is CASSRTFNTEAFF. CDR3 coding DNA: TGTGCCAGCAGTCGGACATTTAACACTGAAGCTTTCTTT.

The chain recombines TRBV7-2 with TRBJ1-3; D not certain. V lost 5 bases and J lost 4, with 12 bases in between. The CDR3 has 14 residues. Germline values: CDR1 SGHTA, CDR2 FQGNSA. The CDR3 sequence is CASSLDLRGNTIYF. The DNA of the CDR3 is TGTGCCAGCAGCCTAGACTTAAGGGGAAACACCATATATTTT.

V is TRBV4-2 and J is TRBJ1-4; D gene ambiguous. CDR1 is LGHNA, CDR2 YNFKEQ, per germline. The CDR3 loop spans 13 amino acids. Deletions cut 0 bases from V and 8 bases from J, with 7 bases between. Here the CDR3 reads CASSQDVGEKLFF. CDR3 nucleotides: TGTGCCAGCAGCCAAGATGTAGGGGAAAAACTGTTTTTT.

The chain couples TRBV7-9 to TRBJ2-1; weak D call: TRBD1 (5 bases). The CDR3 contains 17 residues. The germline gives CDR1 SEHNR, CDR2 FQNEAQ (reference sequence). Trimming left V 3 bases short and J 5 bases short, with 20 bases between. CDR3 sequence: CASSLVRWGKRDNEQFF. In nucleotides, the CDR3 is TGTGCCAGCAGCTTGGTTCGATGGGGCAAAAGGGACAATGAGCAGTTCTTC.

The rearrangement links TRBV7-9 to TRBJ2-7; 14 bases map to TRBD2. V shed 0 bases, J shed 0 bases, and the junction held 7 bases outside the gene matches. Per germline, CDR1 SEHNR and CDR2 FQNEAQ (reference sequence). The CDR3 spans 19 residues. The CDR3 coding sequence is TGTGCCAGCAGCTTAGCGGAAGGACTAGCGGGAGGAATCTCCTACGAGCAGTACTTC. The encoded protein is CASSLAEGLAGGISYEQYF.